This T cell receptor beta chain is from a study of T cell changes during pregnancy in multiple sclerosis. Profiled with immunoSEQ multiplex PCR; TCRdb holds only in-frame clones, not every one. The table shows around 49,000 clones, with about nine tenths occurring only once. The ends were cut back, 0 bases at V and 1 base at J, with 6 bases in the middle. The CDR3 runs to 14 residues. Germline CDR1 reads SGHRS; CDR2 reads YFSETQ. The TCR sequence derives from a female donor in good health, enrolled as a control in a pregnancy study. The sample consisted of CD4+ T cells from peripheral blood mononuclear cells, taken after pregnancy. V gene TRBV5-1 combines with J gene TRBJ2-3, with D possibly matching TRBD2 (6 bases). The CDR3 DNA follows: TGCGCCAGCAGCTTGGGGGGGGGCACAGATACGCAGTATTTT. Translating it yields CASSLGGGTDTQYF.